Below are 12 T cell receptor beta chains sequenced from a single sample in a study of T cells in narcolepsy. Some clones are missing from TCRdb's copy, which holds only in-frame ones; the method was immunoSEQ multiplex PCR. The table has about 30,000 clones, about four fifths seen once; the top ten hold approximately 1%. The sequencing sample was made of CD45RA- memory CD4+ T cells from PBMCs. These receptor sequences come from a human donor with narcolepsy.

The rearrangement links TRBV18 to TRBJ2-2; D gene uncertain. This CDR3 region has 13 residues. Germline V gene data show CDR1 as KGHSH and CDR2 as LQKENI. Trimming cost V 1 base and J 4 bases, with 4 bases left between them. CDR3 nucleotides: TGTGCCAGCTCACCACGGGGCACCGGGGAGCTGTTTTTT. Translated, it gives CASSPRGTGELFF.

V is TRBV7-8 and J is TRBJ1-2; 7 nucleotides agree with TRBD1. Per germline, CDR1 SGHVS and CDR2 FQNEAQ. The V segment lost 5 bases and the J segment 5 bases; nucleotides outside the gene matches: 8. This CDR3 has 14 amino acids. The DNA of the CDR3 is TGTGCCAGCAGCCCGGACAGGCCCCATTATGGCTACACCTTC. Residues: CASSPDRPHYGYTF.

The chain combines TRBV5-4 with TRBJ2-2; TRBD1 matches 10 bases. The trim removed 4 bases at V and 4 bases at J, leaving 7 bases unmatched. The CDR3 has 16 amino acids. The germline CDR1 and CDR2 sequences are SGHNT and YYREEE (reference sequence). DNA of the CDR3: TGTGCCAGCAGCCTCGCGTGGGACAGGGGCACCGGGGAGCTGTTTTTT. Its protein is CASSLAWDRGTGELFF.

V and J are TRBV19 and TRBJ2-1, with 7 bases matching TRBD1. V shed 5 bases and J 14 bases; nucleotides not matched to a gene: 15. Germline V CDR1 and CDR2: LNHDA, SQIVND (reference sequence). The CDR3 is made up of 14 amino acids. CDR3 loop: CASSPRQGGRDKFF. The CDR3 nucleotides are TGTGCCAGTAGTCCGCGTCAAGGGGGCAGGGATAAGTTCTTC.

The chain couples TRBV6-1 to TRBJ1-3; 7 bases are a match to TRBD1. The CDR3 is 13 amino acids. V gave up 5 bases and J gave up 7 bases; unmatched junction bases: 5. The germline V gene has CDR1 MNHNS and CDR2 SASEGT. The CDR3 region has the DNA TGTGCCAGCAGTCCCCCACAGGGGAACACCATATATTTT. As protein: CASSPPQGNTIYF.

V gene TRBV6-6 combines with J gene TRBJ2-5; D is uncertain. The V end lost 0 bases, the J end lost 10 bases, and 12 bases lay between the germline ends. Germline CDR1 is MNHNY and CDR2 is SVGAGI (reference sequence). This CDR3 is 13 amino acids long. CDR3 nucleotide sequence: TGTGCCAGCAGTTACTCCGGCAGTGTGGACCAGTACTTC. Translation gives CASSYSGSVDQYF.

V usage is TRBV30 and J usage is TRBJ2-1, with TRBD1 as a possible D gene (6 bases). The CDR3 extends over 14 amino acids. The V gene lost 5 bases and the J gene lost 0 bases, with 11 bases spanning the gap. Germline CDR1 GTSNPN, CDR2 SVGIG (reference sequence). CDR3 sequence: CAWGPGVSYNEQFF. Written as DNA, the CDR3 is TGTGCCTGGGGACCAGGGGTCTCCTACAATGAGCAGTTCTTC.

This clone has only one observation. The chain joins TRBV7-8 to TRBJ2-7; TRBD2 matches 13 bases. The CDR3 totals 14 residues. The germline V gene has CDR1 SGHVS and CDR2 FQNEAQ. With 4 bases clipped from V and 6 bases from J, the junction kept 3 bases outside the gene matches. The CDR3 DNA sequence: TGTGCCAGCAGCTCGACTAGCGGGAGGAGCGAGCAGTACTTC. It yields the protein CASSSTSGRSEQYF.

The chain combines TRBV27 with TRBJ1-6; 8 positions match TRBD1. Trimming cost V 3 bases and J 10 bases; bases outside gene matches: 11. Germline lookup yields CDR1 MNHEY and CDR2 SMNVEV (reference sequence). The CDR3 consists of 16 residues. The CDR3 nucleotides read TGTGCCAGCAGTTTGTCCACAGGGGGTGTCGGGTCACCCCTCCACTTT. Protein product: CASSLSTGGVGSPLHF.

This sequence joins TRBV5-1 and TRBJ2-5; 10 bases match TRBD1. With the DNA end fitting TRBJ2-7 better, the J assignment may be wrong. CDR1 is SGHRS and CDR2 is YFSETQ in the germline V gene. This CDR3 has 16 amino acids. CDR3 sequence reads: CASSFSGQGVPYEQYF. The CDR3 nucleotides are TGCGCCAGCAGCTTTAGTGGACAGGGGGTACCCTACGAGCAGTACTTC.

The chain has TRBV9 and TRBJ2-3; D is perhaps TRBD2 (6 bases). The CDR3 loop spans 13 amino acids. Trimming took off 3 bases at V and 6 bases at J, with 11 bases between the two ends. Germline V CDR1 and CDR2: SGDLS, YYNGEE. The CDR3 coding sequence is TGTGCCAGCAGCGGGAGGGGTGCGGATACGCAGTATTTT. Translated, it gives CASSGRGADTQYF.

The chain links TRBV29-1 to TRBJ1-1, with D hard to call. CDR1 and CDR2 from the germline V gene are SQVTM and ANQGSEA. Trimming removed 4 bases at V and 1 base at J, with 10 bases between. This CDR3 spans 13 amino acids. The CDR3 sequence is CSVGLGRNTEAFF. CDR3 in DNA: TGCAGCGTTGGTTTGGGTAGGAACACTGAAGCTTTCTTT. Full variable domain (missing parts from reference TRBV29-1 and TRBJ1-1): SAVISQKPSRDICQRGTSLTIQCQVDSQVTMMFWYRQQPGQSLTLIATANQGSEATYESGFVIDKFPISRPNLTFSTLTVSNMSPEDSSIYLCSVGLGRNTEAFFGQGTRLTVV.